What follows is one TCR beta chain and its context. Its specificity is unknown. This sample is part of a study of neoadjuvant anti-PD-1 for oral cavity cancer. Study context: Nivolumab at 3 mg/kg was mostly given biweekly, three to four doses, pre-surgery. Non-progressing patients received a fourth nivolumab dose near day 43, then surgery on days 50-56. General study findings and limits: Post-nivolumab, blood T cell clonality was significantly elevated in non-responders.

Time point reported: after neoadjuvant nivolumab, at surgical resection. CDR3 length: 12 residues. Trimming removed 4 bases from V and 7 bases from J, with 12 bases in between. Germline CDR1 and CDR2: SGDLS and YYNGEE. TCRdb's table, derived via immunoSEQ multiplex PCR, lists solely in-frame clones and lacks some. The sample yields 55,000 to 80,000 clones, approximately 87% seen once. The starting material was PBMCs, obtained after nivolumab (anti-PD-1) treatment. This clonotype originated in a person aged 35-79 years with oral cavity squamous cell carcinoma. The chain combines TRBV9 with TRBJ2-7; TRBD2 is a possible D gene (5 bases). DNA of the CDR3: TGTGCCAGCAGCTCCCGCGGGTCGGAGCAGTACTTC. It codes for CASSSRGSEQYF.